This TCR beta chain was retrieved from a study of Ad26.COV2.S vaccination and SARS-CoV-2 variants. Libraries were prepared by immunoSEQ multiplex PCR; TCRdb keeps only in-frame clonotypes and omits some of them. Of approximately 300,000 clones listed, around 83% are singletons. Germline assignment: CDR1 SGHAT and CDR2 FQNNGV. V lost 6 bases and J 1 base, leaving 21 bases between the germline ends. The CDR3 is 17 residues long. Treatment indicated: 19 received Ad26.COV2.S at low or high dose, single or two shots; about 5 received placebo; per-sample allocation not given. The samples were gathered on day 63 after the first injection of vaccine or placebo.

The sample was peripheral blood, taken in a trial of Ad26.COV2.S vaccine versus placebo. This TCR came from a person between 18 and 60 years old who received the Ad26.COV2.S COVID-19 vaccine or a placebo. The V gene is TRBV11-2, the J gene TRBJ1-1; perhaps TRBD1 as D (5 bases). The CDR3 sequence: CASSPRVGVTPNTEAFF. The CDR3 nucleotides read TGTGCCAGCAGTCCCAGGGTGGGGGTTACACCGAACACTGAAGCTTTCTTT.